This entry features one TCR beta chain sequence. Its antigen is currently unknown. V dropped 4 bases and J dropped 5; count of bases not matched to a gene: 4. Germline CDR1 SGHRS, CDR2 YFSETQ. This CDR3 comprises 14 residues. This sample stems from a study of a mutant IDH1 vaccine in newly diagnosed glioma. The time point denotes: week 35, safety follow-up. Vaccination comprised doses that each held 300 ug of mutant IDH1 20-mer peptide, plus topical imiquimod. Generated by immunoSEQ multiplex PCR, the TCRdb table keeps only in-frame clones and is missing some. The sample carries approximately 50,000 clones, more than 60% recorded once.

This material consisted of PBMCs, taken from a glioma patient whose treatment included an IDH1 peptide vaccine. The receptor's source is a middle-aged man with glioma. The chain joins TRBV5-1 to TRBJ1-2, with 11 positions matching TRBD1. CDR3 nucleotide sequence: TGCGCCAGCAGCGGGGGGACAGGGGGTTATGGCTACACCTTC. Amino acid sequence: CASSGGTGGYGYTF.